The 18 T cell receptor beta chains presented below share a single source sample, sequenced in a study of identical twins. TCRdb independently ran MiXCR on the 5' RACE reads; one entry per CDR3 protein. The data show roughly 1,500,000 distinct CDR3 sequences, with less than 35% seen just once and about 0.3% held by the top ten. Sequences were obtained from cord blood. The source is a newborn girl in good health.

This clonotype was seen a handful of times. This chain joins TRBV7-2 and TRBJ2-5, with unresolved D. Germline lookup yields CDR1 SGHTA and CDR2 FQGNSA. V was cut by 1 base and J by 9 bases, with 12 bases left in between. The CDR3 consists of 13 residues. CDR3 nucleotides: TGTGCCAGCAGCTTAGACTACCCGGGTCCCCAGTACTTC. Translating gives CASSLDYPGPQYF.

As regards this clonotype: This may be a read error: a much more frequent sequence differs by one nucleotide. The gene calls are TRBV29-1 and TRBJ2-7; tentatively, D is TRBD2 (5 bases). Germline V gene sequence: CDR1 SQVTM, CDR2 ANQGSEA. The CDR3 has 13 amino acids. The V gene lost 4 bases and the J gene lost 7 bases, with 17 bases spanning the gap. The CDR3 sequence is CSVVVALGGEQYF. CDR3 coding DNA: TGCAGCGTTGTCGTGGCCCTCGGAGGTGAGCAGTACTTC.

V usage is TRBV28 and J usage is TRBJ2-7; 8 positions match TRBD2. V shed 6 bases, J shed 5 bases, and the junction held 6 bases outside the gene matches. Germline assignment: CDR1 MDHEN and CDR2 SYDVKM. This CDR3 spans 13 amino acids. The CDR3 protein is CASREFSGNEQYF. In DNA, the CDR3 is TGTGCCAGCAGGGAGTTTAGCGGGAACGAGCAGTACTTC.

This chain connects TRBV7-2 to TRBJ2-3; no definite D call. The CDR3 loop spans 15 amino acids. The germline CDR1 and CDR2 sequences are SGHTA and FQGNSA. V dropped 2 bases and J dropped 9 bases, with 18 bases sitting between them. In DNA, the CDR3 is TGTGCCAGCAGCTTAATAGGGTCCCCCCCTCAGACGCAGTATTTT. This sequence encodes CASSLIGSPPQTQYF.

This sequence joins TRBV3-1 and TRBJ2-5; D is unclear. From germline, CDR1 is LGHDT and CDR2 YNNKEL (reference sequence). Trimming took 4 bases from V and 5 from J, leaving 14 bases between them. This CDR3 has 14 amino acids. The CDR3 sequence: CASSLGVSWETQYF. In nucleotides, the CDR3 is TGTGCCAGCAGCCTTGGCGTTAGTTGGGAGACCCAGTACTTC.

J is TRBJ2-3 and V is TRBV20-1; the D is unclear. CDR3 length: 16 residues. V was trimmed by 2 bases and J by 0 bases, leaving 15 bases between them. In germline, CDR1 is DFQATT, CDR2 SNEGSKA (reference sequence). The CDR3: CSARPLRLHSTDTQYF. CDR3 DNA sequence: TGCAGTGCTAGACCGCTCCGTTTACATAGCACAGATACGCAGTATTTT.

V is TRBV14 and J is TRBJ2-1; 12 bases agree with TRBD2. The CDR3 totals 16 residues. Germline V CDR1 and CDR2: SGHDN, FVKESK. The V gene end was trimmed by 4 bases and the J gene end by 8 bases; junction bases not matched to a gene: 9. The CDR3 spells CASSRTTSGSLDEQFF. In nucleotides, the CDR3 is TGTGCCAGCAGCCGCACGACTAGCGGGAGTTTGGATGAGCAGTTCTTC.

The gene calls are TRBV6-6 and TRBJ1-3; 10 nucleotides line up with TRBD1. CDR3 length equals 15 residues. The V segment lost 5 bases and the J segment 3 bases; nucleotides outside the gene matches: 4. The germline V gene encodes CDR1 MNHNY and CDR2 SVGAGI (reference sequence). CDR3: CASSLTGGNGNTIYF. The CDR3 DNA sequence: TGTGCCAGCAGTCTGACAGGGGGCAATGGAAACACCATATATTTT.

The V call is TRBV5-1, the J call TRBJ2-1; 10 bases line up with TRBD2. Germline loops: CDR1 SGHRS, CDR2 YFSETQ. The ends lost 3 bases at V and 0 bases at J; junction bases unmatched: 15. The CDR3 contains 20 residues. The CDR3 DNA reads as TGCGCCAGCAGCTCACTGCCGACTAGCGGGCGGGGGAGCTCCTACAATGAGCAGTTCTTC. Encoded protein: CASSSLPTSGRGSSYNEQFF.

This clonotype occurred a few times. V gene TRBV24-1 combines with J gene TRBJ2-1; D might be TRBD2 (6 bases). The CDR3 has 14 residues. Germline V gene lookup returns CDR1 KGHDR and CDR2 SFDVKD. Deletions cut 3 bases from V and 8 bases from J, with 13 bases between. CDR3 coding DNA: TGTGCCACCAGTGATACCCGGGGAGGCCATGAGCAGTTCTTC. This codes for CATSDTRGGHEQFF.

The rearrangement links TRBV20-1 to TRBJ1-5; D may be TRBD1 (6 bases). Germline-derived CDR1 and CDR2 are DFQATT and SNEGSKA (reference sequence). V lost 1 base, J lost 0 bases, and 13 bases lay in between. CDR3 length: 16 residues. The CDR3 nucleotides are TGCAGTGCTAGAGTGGGACAATTTTATAGCAATCAGCCCCAGCATTTT. Its protein is CSARVGQFYSNQPQHF.

The chain recombines TRBV20-1 with TRBJ2-7; 7 bases align to TRBD1. Germline trimming cut 0 bases from V and 2 bases from J; bases unmatched to any gene: 7. Germline CDR1 is DFQATT and CDR2 is SNEGSKA (reference sequence). The CDR3 has 15 amino acids. For the CDR3, the DNA is TGCAGTGCTAGAGATTTTGTAAGGGGGCCCTACGAGCAGTACTTC. Translated, it gives CSARDFVRGPYEQYF.

The chain uses TRBV21-1 and TRBJ1-2; no DNA check was done on the table's D call, TRBD1. TRBV21-1 is an annotated pseudogene. The CDR3 has 13 residues. The CDR3 DNA reads as TGTGCCACCACAGGGAAGCTTCCCTATGGCTACACCTTC. This gives the protein CATTGKLPYGYTF.

CDR3 amino acids: CASSLGSGDSTDTQYF. The CDR3 nucleotides are TGCGCCAGCAGCTTGGGATCGGGGGATAGCACAGATACGCAGTATTTT. V gene TRBV5-1 combines with J gene TRBJ2-3; a possible D gene is TRBD2 (6 bases). Germline assignment: CDR1 SGHRS and CDR2 YFSETQ. This CDR3 contains 16 residues. Trimming took off 0 bases at V and 0 bases at J, with 11 bases between the two ends.

The rearrangement uses TRBV25-1 and TRBJ2-1; 12 bases align to TRBD2. The junction had 5 bases not matched to a gene; V was cut back by 3 bases and J by 2 bases. Germline V gene sequence: CDR1 MGHDK, CDR2 SYGVNS. The CDR3 covers 17 residues. The CDR3 loop reads CASSDRRTSGTYNEQFF. For the CDR3, the DNA is TGTGCCAGCAGTGACCGGAGGACTAGCGGGACCTACAATGAGCAGTTCTTC.

This clonotype has a count of ten or more. This chain joins TRBV20-1 and TRBJ2-1, with D possibly TRBD2 on 5 matching bases. From germline, CDR1 is DFQATT and CDR2 SNEGSKA (reference sequence). V dropped 1 base and J dropped 5 bases, with 6 bases sitting between them. There are 12 residues in the CDR3. This CDR3 reads CSARGLNNEQFF. The DNA for the CDR3 is TGCAGTGCTAGAGGACTAAACAATGAGCAGTTCTTC.

The chain joins TRBV5-6 to TRBJ1-6; TRBD1 agrees at 7 bases. V trimming: 0 bases; J trimming: 6 bases; junction bases outside the gene matches: 9. The germline gives CDR1 SGHDT, CDR2 YYEEEE. This CDR3 spans 17 amino acids. The CDR3 DNA is TGTGCCAGCAGCTTGGGCGTCCACAGGGGCCGTAATTCACCCCTCCACTTT. As protein: CASSLGVHRGRNSPLHF.

The chain links TRBV7-2 to TRBJ2-1, with 14 bases that match TRBD2. The junction had 6 bases not matched to a gene; V was cut back by 1 base and J by 10 bases. This CDR3 contains 16 residues. Germline values: CDR1 SGHTA, CDR2 FQGNSA. The DNA for the CDR3 is TGTGCCAGCAGCTTAGTTGGGACTAGCGGGAGTGGCGAGCAGTTCTTC. Its protein is CASSLVGTSGSGEQFF.